A single sample is the source of the 7 T cell receptor beta chains below, sequenced in a study of cytomegalovirus exposure and HLA in healthy donors. The study ran its PCR with 60 Vbeta and 13 Jbeta primers. Data came from immunoSEQ multiplex PCR; TCRdb stores just in-frame clones and leaves some out. Counted here are around 67,000 clones, 78% occurring once; the ten biggest clones make up roughly 8%. Sequences were obtained from PBMCs. These receptors were taken from a man between 18 and 29 years old in good health and CMV-seropositive.

This clone has a single count. The chain combines TRBV18 with TRBJ1-1; D uncertain. This CDR3 spans 14 amino acids. V lost 2 bases and J 5 bases, leaving 12 bases between the germline ends. CDR1 and CDR2 from the germline V gene are KGHSH and LQKENI. The CDR3 DNA is TGTGCCAGCTCACCAGGCACCGCGGGAACTGAAGCTTTCTTT. Its translation: CASSPGTAGTEAFF.

The V gene is TRBV29-1, the J gene TRBJ2-3; D is perhaps TRBD2 (6 bases). Trimming stripped 6 bases from V and 0 bases from J, with 10 bases between. CDR3 size: 13 residues. Germline CDR1 and CDR2: SQVTM and ANQGSEA. The CDR3 protein is CSVGTSSTDTQYF. DNA of the CDR3: TGCAGCGTCGGGACTTCTAGCACAGATACGCAGTATTTT.

The rearrangement joins TRBV29-1 to TRBJ2-5; D might be TRBD1 (5 bases). The germline V and J ends were trimmed by 2 bases and 1 base, with 14 bases remaining between them. This CDR3 is 15 amino acids long. Germline values: CDR1 SQVTM, CDR2 ANQGSEA. CDR3 bases: TGCAGCGTTGAAAGGGGAAGGGCCTCCCAAGAGACCCAGTACTTC. This sequence encodes CSVERGRASQETQYF.

The V gene is TRBV4-1, the J gene TRBJ2-7; D gene uncertain. The V end was cut by 1 base, the J end by 2 bases, with 15 bases between. CDR1 and CDR2 (germline): MGHRA, YSYEKL. This CDR3 is 16 amino acids long. The CDR3 DNA is TGCGCCAGCAGCCAAGTTTTTTACACAGACCCCTACGAGCAGTACTTC. Its translation is CASSQVFYTDPYEQYF.

This chain connects TRBV29-1 to TRBJ2-7; weak D call: TRBD1 (6 bases). CDR1 is SQVTM, CDR2 ANQGSEA, per germline. Trimming removed 7 bases at V and 6 bases at J, with 10 bases between. This CDR3 is built from 10 residues. The CDR3: CSGHRVEQYF. The CDR3 DNA sequence: TGCAGCGGCCACAGGGTCGAGCAGTACTTC.

The chain couples TRBV30 to TRBJ1-2; 9 bases match TRBD1. CDR3 size: 15 residues. Germline trimming cut 7 bases from V and 0 bases from J; bases unmatched to any gene: 9. Germline V gene data show CDR1 as GTSNPN and CDR2 as SVGIG (reference sequence). The CDR3 coding sequence is TGTGCCTTCTACAGGGGGCGACTCGCTAACTATGGCTACACCTTC. Its translation is CAFYRGRLANYGYTF.

The chain joins TRBV30 to TRBJ1-4; tentative D call: TRBD1 (5 bases). Germline assignment: CDR1 GTSNPN and CDR2 SVGIG (reference sequence). CDR3 length: 16 amino acids. The V end lost 4 bases, the J end lost 7 bases, and 22 bases lay between the germline ends. The CDR3 DNA sequence: TGTGCCTGGACACCTTTCCGAGGCCAAAGGGGTGAAAAACTGTTTTTT. It translates to CAWTPFRGQRGEKLFF.